The 19 T cell receptor beta chains listed next were all sequenced from one sample in a study of neurological immune-mediated disorders. TCRdb processed the 5' RACE reads anew with MiXCR; each CDR3 protein has one entry. The sample shows 35,000 to 50,000 distinct CDR3 sequences, approximately 15% of them seen only once. Sample: CD4+ T cells from blood. These receptors were obtained from a woman aged 55-75 years with HTLV-1-associated myelopathy (HAM/TSP).

This clonotype was seen ten or more times. This chain uses TRBV29-1 with TRBJ2-3; D ambiguous. The ends were cut back, 3 bases at V and 6 bases at J, with 7 bases in the middle. The CDR3 extends over 11 amino acids. Germline lookup yields CDR1 SQVTM and CDR2 ANQGSEA. The CDR3 sequence is CSVELGDTQYF. In DNA form, the CDR3 reads TGCAGCGTTGAGCTCGGGGATACGCAGTATTTT.

This clonotype was recorded at least ten times. This chain uses TRBV7-8 with TRBJ1-5; D might be TRBD1 (6 bases). Germline V lookup: CDR1 SGHVS, CDR2 FQNEAQ. The CDR3 consists of 17 residues. Trimming left V 3 bases short and J 4 bases short, with 19 bases between. CDR3 loop: CASSFHRDGWGNQPQHF. CDR3 sequence (DNA): TGTGCCAGCAGCTTCCACAGGGATGGCTGGGGGAATCAGCCCCAGCATTTT. Together with reference TRBV7-8 and TRBJ1-5, the CDR3 gives the full variable domain: GAGVSQSPRYKVAKRGQDVALRCDPISGHVSLFWYQQALGQGPEFLTYFQNEAQLDKSGLPSDRFFAERPEGSVSTLKIQRTQQEDSAVYLCASSFHRDGWGNQPQHFGDGTRLSIL.

This clonotype was counted ten times or more. The chain is built from TRBV10-3 and TRBJ1-1, with unresolved D. Germline V gives CDR1 ENHRY, CDR2 SYGVKD. The CDR3 spans 14 residues. Trimming left V 10 bases short and J 0 bases short, with 15 bases between. The CDR3 DNA follows: TGTGCCAGCAGGCCTTGGGTGCTGAACACTGAAGCTTTCTTT. It specifies CASRPWVLNTEAFF.

This clonotype came up many times. This chain uses TRBV20-1 with TRBJ2-3; a weak D match, TRBD2 (6 bases). The germline V and J ends were trimmed by 7 bases and 2 bases, with 10 bases remaining between them. CDR3 size: 12 residues. Germline lookup yields CDR1 DFQATT and CDR2 SNEGSKA (reference sequence). CDR3 DNA sequence: TGCAGTGGCGGCGGGGACACAGATACGCAGTATTTT. Its translation: CSGGGDTDTQYF.

This clonotype was recorded many times. V is TRBV2 and J is TRBJ2-7; D gene uncertain. Looked up from germline, CDR1 is SNHLY and CDR2 is FYNNEI. The ends were cut back, 4 bases at V and 4 bases at J, with 8 bases in the middle. The CDR3 runs 12 residues. The CDR3 loop reads CASSGTGYEQYF. CDR3 sequence (DNA): TGTGCCAGCAGTGGTACTGGGTACGAGCAGTACTTC.

This clonotype was detected ten times or more. The rearrangement links TRBV11-2 to TRBJ2-4; 14 bases are a match to TRBD2. Trimming at V came to 6 bases and at J to 2 bases, leaving 9 bases not matched to a gene. This CDR3 is 18 amino acids long. The germline V gene encodes CDR1 SGHAT and CDR2 FQNNGV. DNA of the CDR3: TGTGCCAGCAGGCGACTAGCGGGGGGGATCTCATCCAAAAACATTCAGTACTTC. This gives the protein CASRRLAGGISSKNIQYF.

This clonotype was seen ten or more times. The chain is built from TRBV5-6 and TRBJ2-1; D remains ambiguous. CDR3 length: 11 residues. In germline, CDR1 is SGHDT, CDR2 YYEEEE. V was pared by 4 bases and J by 4 bases, with 3 bases between. DNA for the CDR3: TGTGCCAGCAGCCGTTACAATGAGCAGTTCTTC. Translating it yields CASSRYNEQFF.

The rearrangement uses TRBV20-1 and TRBJ1-5; D might be TRBD1 (6 bases). Looked up from germline, CDR1 is DFQATT and CDR2 is SNEGSKA (reference sequence). This CDR3 is built from 14 residues. Trimming took 3 bases from V and 7 from J, leaving 16 bases between them. The CDR3 DNA reads as TGCAGTGCTAGGTCCCTGGACAGACTGCAGCCCCAGCATTTT. It is translated as CSARSLDRLQPQHF.

This clonotype was observed many times. This rearrangement joins TRBV5-1 to TRBJ1-1; tentatively, D is TRBD1 (6 bases). Per germline, CDR1 SGHRS and CDR2 YFSETQ. Trimming stripped 4 bases from V and 4 bases from J, with 14 bases between. The CDR3 length is 14 residues. The CDR3 DNA sequence: TGCGCCAGCAGCCTCCGGACGGGGGCCACTGAAGCTTTCTTT. Amino acids: CASSLRTGATEAFF.

This clonotype was seen ten or more times. The CDR3 sequence: CASSFSGSFYGYTF. DNA for the CDR3: TGTGCCAGCAGCTTTTCAGGGTCCTTCTATGGCTACACCTTC. The chain joins TRBV5-5 to TRBJ1-2; TRBD1 might be the D (5 bases). Trimming took off 2 bases at V and 4 bases at J, with 12 bases between the two ends. Germline V lookup: CDR1 SGHKS, CDR2 YYEKEE (reference sequence). The CDR3 totals 14 residues.

In its sample, this clonotype was seen once. The V gene is TRBV15, the J gene TRBJ2-2; 7 bases are a match to TRBD2. The V gene's germline CDR1 is LNHNV and CDR2 YYDKDF (reference sequence). After removal of 9 bases from V and 2 bases from J, the junction contained 3 bases not matched to a gene. The CDR3 sequence is 13 residues long. The CDR3 DNA follows: TGTGCCACGGGACTATGCAACACCGGGGAGCTGTTTTTT. Protein product: CATGLCNTGELFF.

The chain has TRBV19 and TRBJ2-3; D is uncertain. This CDR3 has 13 residues. In germline, CDR1 is LNHDA, CDR2 SQIVND (reference sequence). V was shortened by 7 bases and J by 3 bases, with 11 bases between the two germline ends. The CDR3 loop reads CASKRAPTDTQYF. As DNA, the CDR3 is TGTGCCAGTAAAAGGGCGCCAACAGATACGCAGTATTTT.

The table lists this clonotype with many counts. The J gene is TRBJ1-5, the V gene TRBV3-1; D is perhaps TRBD1 (6 bases). V lost 0 bases, J lost 6 bases, and 9 bases lay in between. The CDR3 is 14 residues long. Per the germline V gene, CDR1 is LGHDT and CDR2 is YNNKEL (reference sequence). The CDR3 is CASSQEGGSQPQHF. Here the CDR3 DNA reads TGTGCCAGCAGCCAAGAAGGGGGAAGTCAGCCCCAGCATTTT. Looking up the rest from reference TRBV3-1 and TRBJ1-5 gives the full variable domain: DTAVSQTPKYLVTQMGNDKSIKCEQNLGHDTMYWYKQDSKKFLKIMFSYNNKELIINETVPNRFSPKSPDKAHLNLHINSLELGDSAVYFCASSQEGGSQPQHFGDGTRLSIL.

This clonotype was counted many times. This sequence joins TRBV20-1 and TRBJ2-7; TRBD2 agrees at 16 bases. V was pared by 3 bases and J by 7 bases, with 9 bases of the junction left unmatched. This CDR3 is 16 amino acids long. Looked up from germline, CDR1 is DFQATT and CDR2 is SNEGSKA (reference sequence). The CDR3 DNA reads TGCAGTGCTAGCACCGGGACTAGCGGGGGGGCGGGAGAGCAGTACTTC. Translated: CSASTGTSGGAGEQYF.

This clonotype was seen ten or more times. In DNA form, the CDR3 reads TGTGCCAGCAGTGTCAGTGGGCGTTTCGCTATGAACACTGAAGCTTTCTTT. This sequence encodes CASSVSGRFAMNTEAFF. The chain employs TRBV12-3 or TRBV12-4 and TRBJ1-1; D is unresolved. The CDR3 runs 17 residues. Trimming stripped 5 bases from V and 0 bases from J, with 19 bases between.

A few counts support this clonotype. The CDR3 region is CASSRQGLSSSYEQYF. In DNA form, the CDR3 reads TGTGCCAGCAGCAGACAAGGACTAAGCAGCTCCTACGAGCAGTACTTC. The V gene is TRBV12-3 or TRBV12-4, the J gene TRBJ2-7; TRBD2 is a possible D gene (6 bases). The CDR3 sequence is 16 residues long. The V gene lost 6 bases and the J gene lost 0 bases, with 18 bases spanning the gap.

On this clonotype: At one end the junction does not follow the germline gene, possibly because of a read error. The V call is TRBV7-3, the J call TRBJ1-1; D is undetermined. CDR3 length: 14 amino acids. Germline-derived CDR1 and CDR2 are SGHTA and FQGTGA. CDR3 bases: TGTGCCATCAGCTTAAAGACACCCGAGGCTGAAGCTTTCTTT. Translating it yields CAISLKTPEAEAFF.

This clonotype is deemed medium-sized. The V and J genes are TRBV6-6 and TRBJ2-1, with TRBD2 matching 10 bases. This CDR3 contains 15 residues. Germline loops: CDR1 MNHNY, CDR2 SVGAGI (reference sequence). Trimming at V came to 7 bases and at J to 1 base, leaving 4 bases not matched to a gene. For the CDR3, the DNA is TGTGCCAGCATTAAACTAGCGGGGTCCTACAATGAGCAGTTCTTC. Protein product: CASIKLAGSYNEQFF.

The table lists this clonotype with many counts. V gene TRBV5-1 combines with J gene TRBJ2-3, with D tentatively TRBD2 (6 bases). This CDR3 comprises 13 residues. V was clipped by 7 bases and J by 2 bases, with 11 bases between them. Per the germline V gene, CDR1 is SGHRS and CDR2 is YFSETQ. The CDR3 loop reads CASGELATDTQYF. CDR3 coding DNA: TGCGCCAGCGGTGAACTAGCCACAGATACGCAGTATTTT.